The sample holds many counts of the clone carrying this T cell receptor (beta chain). As yet, its antigen is unknown. Every TCR cDNA molecule bore its own unique molecular identifier. TCRdb reprocessed the 5' RACE reads with MiXCR, giving one entry per CDR3 protein. Of about 120,000 distinct CDR3 sequences listed, about 12% were seen once; the top ten hold 15% to 20%. This CDR3 contains 13 residues. V gave up 4 bases and J gave up 10 bases, with 12 bases separating them. CDR1 is SGHRS and CDR2 is YFSETQ in the germline V gene. Time point noted: blood at routine non-recurrence follow-up after resection. From tumor, nontumor lung or frozen PBMC, whole RNA was taken unsorted for sequencing. The source of the sample is a study of spatial heterogeneity in lung cancer. General study points: At resection, ubiquitous expanded tumor TCRs appeared in blood more than at follow-up.

V usage is TRBV5-1 and J usage is TRBJ1-6; D may be TRBD1 (6 bases). The starting material was PBMCs, obtained at follow-up. The source of this sequence is a male donor with early-stage non-small cell lung cancer. CDR3 region: CASSAGQRSPLHF. The CDR3 nucleotides read TGCGCCAGCAGCGCAGGACAGCGATCACCCCTCCACTTT. The full variable domain, rest sourced from reference TRBV5-1 and TRBJ1-6, is KAGVTQTPRYLIKTRGQQVTLSCSPISGHRSVSWYQQTPGQGLQFLFEYFSETQRNKGNFPGRFSGRQFSNSRSEMNVSTLELGDSALYLCASSAGQRSPLHFGNGTRLTVT.